Detailed here is one T cell receptor (beta chain). This clone's antigen is unknown. The data stem from a study of cytomegalovirus exposure and HLA in healthy donors (dated by TCRdb to the late 2010s). For the wider study: An earlier analysis of roughly 570 of the donors reported 250 to 350 Gb of sequence data and around 110 million unique TCR beta sequences obtained from some 200 million T cells. High-throughput TCR immunosequencing, statistical association of individual TCRs with disease status, and machine learning were combined to predict cytomegalovirus infection status. About five DR-DQ haplotypes were handled as single units for association and clustering, since linkage in the cohort was strong. HLA typing included class I and class II loci at four-digit resolution. All discovery cohort repertoires had been generated using a single sequencing platform. Approximately 330 gigabases of sequencing data and tens of millions of unique TCR sequences made up an early release that covered about 640 HLA-typed donors. The T cell repertoires of 550 to 850 subjects were profiled by immunosequencing and related to cytomegalovirus serostatus. To study patterns of TCR occurrence, a later analysis re-analyzed previously published TCR beta repertoires from around 670 donors and added high-resolution HLA genotyping. Of the roughly 400 genotyped donors, about 80% fell in the genetic ancestry cluster associated with self-reported Caucasian donors. Rather than using new phenotypic data, the later analysis identified candidate immune exposures from TCR beta sequences and from how often those sequences occurred across donors. Along with the approximately 650-subject first cohort, a separate validation cohort of some 130 different subjects was used. The study aimed to test whether signatures of past pathogen exposure could be identified by cataloging public T cell receptors. The number of typed donors differed by locus: about 620-630 for A, B, C, DRB1 and DQB1; about 520 for DQA1; approximately 600 for DPA1; and around 490 for DPB1. On average, 235,054 unique TCR beta nucleotide sequences were sequenced per donor among about 400 genotyped donors of the cohort, with 15% to 20% of those sequences being non-productive. In an earlier analysis of several hundred of the donors, high-throughput TCR beta sequencing was used to judge whether each TCR beta V gene segment behaved as functional or pseudogenic. A later genetic analysis took genome-wide SNP genotypes for about 55% of the roughly 670 donors and used that subset as a discovery cohort. Donor age, sex, ethnicity and CMV serostatus were compiled together with the repertoire data.

The library was obtained by the immunoSEQ multiplex PCR assay. A mixture of 60 forward primers for TCR Vbeta segments and 13 reverse primers for TCR Jbeta segments was used in the multiplex PCR. A multiplex PCR assay on genomic DNA amplified the CDR3 region of rearranged TCR beta genes. On the Illumina HiSeq System, the amplified TCR beta libraries were sequenced as 87-base-pair reads. As for the authors' bioinformatics: In a later analysis, 77 million or so unique TCR beta chains were counted across the roughly 610 repertoires, and roughly 9.9 million of these chains were shared by at least two donors. Raw reads were error-corrected and collapsed into unique sequences with a nearest-neighbor algorithm that merged closely related sequences to remove PCR and sequencing errors. V, D and J gene segments were assigned by aligning CDR3 sequences to IMGT reference sequences. Each retained sequence needed at least a six-nucleotide match to both a V gene segment and a J gene segment. A rearrangement counted as productive if the CDR3 had no stop codons and remained in frame with V and J, and every other rearrangement counted as non-productive. Following IMGT convention, CDR3 was defined as the stretch from the second conserved V-encoded cysteine up to the conserved J-encoded phenylalanine. Sequences without an unambiguous match to a single V gene segment were excluded from the earlier analysis of over 500 of the donors. An earlier analysis of several hundred of the donors called V segments functional above 56.7% productive rearrangements and segregating when the between-donor standard deviation exceeded 5%. A statistical classification framework was developed to diagnose cytomegalovirus status using the catalog of TCR beta chain sequences. In a later analysis, TCR nucleotide sequences were compared against IMGT/GENE-DB human TR gene sequences so that V and J genes could be assigned. A later analysis assigned CDR3 sequences and most-parsimonious VDJ recombination scenarios with the TCRdist pipeline. In a later analysis, each TCR beta chain was defined by its CDR3 amino acid sequence together with its V-gene family, and reads without a unique V-gene family were excluded. In a later analysis, some 600 highly shared, low-generation-probability nucleotide sequences were removed to address suspected cross-contamination and a sequencing artifact. A later analysis calculated a clonal expansion index for each public chain from normalized within-repertoire ranks of inferred template counts. In a later analysis, generation probabilities were computed using a VDJ recombination model fitted to out-of-frame rearrangements, and the results were checked against IGoR. In a later analysis, TCR-TCR, TCR-HLA and TCR-CMV co-occurrence was scored with hypergeometric tests, and a repertoire-size bias correction was applied to TCR pairs. In a later analysis, false discovery rates were estimated by permuting HLA or CMV assignments 20 times. In a later analysis, co-occurring TCRs were grouped with DBSCAN, and TCRdist sequence similarity was added when clustering was performed within HLA-allele-positive subsets. Repertoires with fewer than 30,000 or more than 120,000 public chains, plus five repertoires with anomalous nucleotide sharing, were excluded from co-occurrence clustering. Entries here come from immuneACCESS through TCRdb and include only in-frame sequences with V and J called. Some clones fail to appear in such tables; in the studies checked, an unresolved V gene covers under half of the shortfall, and the cause of the remainder is unknown. That table is the source of V, J and clone size, and D and trimming were worked out from the DNA. The table held for this sample gives 25,000 to 30,000 clones. In total, the top ten clones hold approximately 0.71% of the sample.

The cohort consisted of 650 to 700 healthy bone marrow donors. All cohort members were sampled while nominally healthy, although unrecorded immune exposures were likely present. The donor tested CMV seronegative, placing the donor among the 350 to 400 seronegative members of the cohort. A peripheral blood sample was collected from each donor, and TCR beta sequencing was performed on peripheral blood mononuclear cells. Genomic DNA was extracted from the blood cell samples with the Qiagen DNeasy Blood Extraction Kit. Clipping removes 2 bases from V and 8 bases from J, with 5 as the unmatched junction base count. The cysteine opens and the phenylalanine closes a CDR3 of 14 amino acids. Left in the record is the CDR3 DNA by itself, 42 bases read in frame from the first base. CDR1 is given as SGHTA and CDR2 as FQGNSA, both from the germline V gene. General findings and caveats noted by the study authors: A few of the identified cytomegalovirus-associated TCR beta chains were confirmed in vitro to be specific for cytomegalovirus antigens. When HLA alleles, especially DR and DQ, strongly co-occurred, TCR associations were difficult to assign to individual alleles. The sequencing pipeline was judged likely to have produced a cluster of highly shared sequence variants as a technical artifact. According to a later analysis, parvovirus B19, influenza, CMV and Epstein-Barr virus appeared linked to several top co-occurrence clusters. A later analysis found that HLA-associated TCR beta chains were more clonally expanded and had lower generation probabilities than equally common non-associated chains. While some public TCRs were present in many individuals, most TCR sequences turned up only very rarely across donors. This cohort had only TCR beta chains sequenced, and the lack of alpha or paired-chain data limited which features could be detected. For the cohort, immune exposure information was limited to CMV serostatus. The study listed 150 to 200 TCR beta chains as associated with cytomegalovirus. Because the 87-base-pair reads could not distinguish some IMGT-functional V segments, including TRBV6-2 and TRBV6-3, those segments were excluded. In an earlier analysis of 587 of the donors, most TCR beta V segments appeared in productive rearrangements about 87% or about 30% of the time, broadly matching IMGT annotations. Specific HLA alleles were associated with 15,000 to 20,000 TCR beta sequences at a false discovery rate of 0.05 in a later analysis. A later analysis found that TCR association rates varied across HLA loci, with DRB1 alleles showing the most associated TCRs and HLA-C alleles the fewest. Sequencing depth was assumed to be roughly uniform across donors in the presence/absence analyses, though that assumption may not hold. A further reported finding was that TCR beta sequences accurately predicted the HLA-A and HLA-B alleles for most subjects in the first cohort. The earlier analysis of a few hundred of the donors excluded around 17 rarely observed V segments, including chromosome 9 orphons, because counts were too low. The authors suggested that the approach could potentially be generalized to other disease states and immunological phenotypes. Most CMV-associated TCR beta chains appeared to be HLA-restricted in a later analysis, and the HLA associations seemed to be driven largely by CMV exposure. Correlated functional status among segregating V segments might reflect linkage disequilibrium, but an unknown experimental factor could not be ruled out. In a later genetic analysis, a missense DCLRE1C variant was associated with V-gene and J-gene trimming of TCR beta chains, and the association was replicated in an independent cohort. The classifier was reported to diagnose cytomegalovirus status with high specificity and sensitivity in both the original and validation cohorts. HLA typing was unavailable for some donors at each locus, so association tests used only the typed subset. A later genetic analysis reported fewer N-insertions in productive TCRs among donors in an Asian-associated ancestry cluster than the 666-donor mean.

The specimen was PBMCs. The sequence was obtained from a man aged 25-45 years in good health and CMV-seronegative. This sequence uses TRBV7-2 and TRBJ2-1, with 8 bases matching TRBD2. The nucleotide sequence reads TGTGCCAGCAGCTTAACTAGCGGACTCTATGAGCAGTTCTTC. Its product reads: CASSLTSGLYEQFF.